This T cell receptor beta chain was sequenced during a study of T cell responses to AZD1222 COVID-19 vaccine. Only in-frame clones appear in the TCRdb table, and some are missing; sequencing was by immunoSEQ multiplex PCR. The table has 80,000 to 100,000 clones, 85% to 90% seen once; the top ten hold less than 3%. Germline lookup yields CDR1 MNHEY and CDR2 SMNVEV (reference sequence). The CDR3 is 14 amino acids. The V end was cut by 3 bases, the J end by 3 bases, with 9 bases between. The chain links TRBV27 to TRBJ1-5, with D unresolved. The starting material was peripheral blood, obtained 28 days after the second AZD1222 dose. The origin of this receptor is an adult who received the AZD1222 COVID-19 vaccine. DNA for the CDR3: TGTGCCAGCAGTTTTGACGGATCCAATCAGCCCCAGCATTTT. It is translated as CASSFDGSNQPQHF.